This T cell receptor (beta chain) was captured in a study of T cells expressing NK-cell markers. Whole-study context: Sorted CD3+CD56-NKG2C+, CD3+CD56+NKG2C- and CD3+CD56+NKG2C+ T cells were the source of the TCR beta repertoires. HCMV seropositivity characterized most of the eight sequenced donors, and seronegativity one.

Turning to this clonotype: What it binds is unknown.

The study's findings and limits: Among several donors, these clonotypes also ranked first in the CD3+CD56-NKG2C+ fraction. More than five of the donors carried dominant NKG2C+ clonotypes that took up about 1.0-7.0% of their CD8+ T cells.

CDR1 is SNHLY and CDR2 is FYNNEI in the germline V gene. This CDR3 spans 13 amino acids. TCRdb reprocessed the 5' RACE reads and stores each CDR3 protein as one record, lacking DNA. The specimen's table records about 450,000 distinct CDR3 sequences. The sequence derives from a woman between 18 and 70 years old in good health. This chain connects TRBV2 to TRBJ1-3; as DNA is missing, the TRBD1 call by TCRdb cannot be tested. What was sequenced was blood T cells: a sorted CD56 or NKG2C T cell subset, CD4+ or CD8+ T cells, or bulk PBMC T cells (not recorded which). The CDR3 is CASTREPGNTIYF.